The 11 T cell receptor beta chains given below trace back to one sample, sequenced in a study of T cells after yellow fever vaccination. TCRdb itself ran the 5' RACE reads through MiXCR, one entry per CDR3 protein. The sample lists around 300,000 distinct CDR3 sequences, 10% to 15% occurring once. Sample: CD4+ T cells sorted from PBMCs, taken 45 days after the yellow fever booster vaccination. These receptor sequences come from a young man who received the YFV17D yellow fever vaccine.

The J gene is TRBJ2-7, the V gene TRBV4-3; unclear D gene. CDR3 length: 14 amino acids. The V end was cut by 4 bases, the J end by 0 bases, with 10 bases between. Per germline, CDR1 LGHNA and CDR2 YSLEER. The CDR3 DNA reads TGCGCCAGCAGCCGAAGGACGTCCTCCTACGAGCAGTACTTC. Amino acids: CASSRRTSSYEQYF.

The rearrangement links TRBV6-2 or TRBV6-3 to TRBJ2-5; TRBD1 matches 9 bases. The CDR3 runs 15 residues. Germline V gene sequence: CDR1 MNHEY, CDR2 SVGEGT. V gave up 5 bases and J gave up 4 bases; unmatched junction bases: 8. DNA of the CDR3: TGTGCCAGCAGTCAAGGACAGGGGTACGGAGAGACCCAGTACTTC. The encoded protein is CASSQGQGYGETQYF.

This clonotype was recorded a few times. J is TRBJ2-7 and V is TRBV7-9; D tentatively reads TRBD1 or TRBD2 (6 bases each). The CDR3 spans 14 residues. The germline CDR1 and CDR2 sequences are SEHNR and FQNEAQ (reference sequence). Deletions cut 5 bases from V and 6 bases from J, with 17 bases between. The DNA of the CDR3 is TGTGCCAGCAGCCCCACGGGGGCCCACTTCGAGCAGTACTTC. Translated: CASSPTGAHFEQYF.

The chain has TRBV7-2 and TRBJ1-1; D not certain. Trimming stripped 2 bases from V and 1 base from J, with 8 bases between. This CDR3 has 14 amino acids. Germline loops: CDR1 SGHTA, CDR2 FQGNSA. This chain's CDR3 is CASSLRTPNTEAFF. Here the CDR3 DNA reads TGTGCCAGCAGCTTACGAACTCCGAACACTGAAGCTTTCTTT.

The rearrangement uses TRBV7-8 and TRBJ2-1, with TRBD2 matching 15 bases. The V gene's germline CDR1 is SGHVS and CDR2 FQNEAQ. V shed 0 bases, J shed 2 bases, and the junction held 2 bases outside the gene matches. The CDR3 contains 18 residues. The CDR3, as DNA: TGTGCCAGCAGCTTAGCCGGACTAGCGGGAGGGCCCTACAATGAGCAGTTCTTC. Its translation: CASSLAGLAGGPYNEQFF.

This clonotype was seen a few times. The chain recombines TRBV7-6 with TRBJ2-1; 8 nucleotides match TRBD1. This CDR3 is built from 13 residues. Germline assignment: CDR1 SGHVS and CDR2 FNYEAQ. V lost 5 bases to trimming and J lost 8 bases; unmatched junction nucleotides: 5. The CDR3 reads CASSVNRGYEQFF. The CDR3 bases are TGTGCCAGCAGCGTAAACAGGGGGTATGAGCAGTTCTTC.

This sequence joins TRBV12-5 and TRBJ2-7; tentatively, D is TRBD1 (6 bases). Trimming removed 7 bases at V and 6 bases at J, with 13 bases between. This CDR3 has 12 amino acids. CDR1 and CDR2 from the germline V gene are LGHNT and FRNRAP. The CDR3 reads CASARGGSEQYF. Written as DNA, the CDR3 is TGTGCTAGTGCTCGAGGGGGAAGCGAGCAGTACTTC.

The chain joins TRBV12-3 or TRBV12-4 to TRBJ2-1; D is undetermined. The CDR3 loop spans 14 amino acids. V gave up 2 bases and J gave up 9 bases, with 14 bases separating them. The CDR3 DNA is TGTGCCAGCAGTTTACAGTGGCCAGCTGGTGAGCAGTTCTTC. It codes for CASSLQWPAGEQFF.

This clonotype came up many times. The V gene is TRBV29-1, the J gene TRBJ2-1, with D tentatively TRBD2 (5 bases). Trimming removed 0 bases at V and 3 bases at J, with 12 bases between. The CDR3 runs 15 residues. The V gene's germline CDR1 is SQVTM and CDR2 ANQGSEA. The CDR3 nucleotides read TGCAGCGTTGAAGATCTTCTAGCCCGCTACAATGAGCAGTTCTTC. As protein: CSVEDLLARYNEQFF.

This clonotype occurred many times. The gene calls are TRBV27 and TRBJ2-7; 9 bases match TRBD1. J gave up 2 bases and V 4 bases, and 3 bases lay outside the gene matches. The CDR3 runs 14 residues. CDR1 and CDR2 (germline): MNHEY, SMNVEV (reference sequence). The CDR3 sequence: CASSWGQGTYEQYF. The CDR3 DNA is TGTGCCAGCAGTTGGGGACAGGGTACCTACGAGCAGTACTTC.

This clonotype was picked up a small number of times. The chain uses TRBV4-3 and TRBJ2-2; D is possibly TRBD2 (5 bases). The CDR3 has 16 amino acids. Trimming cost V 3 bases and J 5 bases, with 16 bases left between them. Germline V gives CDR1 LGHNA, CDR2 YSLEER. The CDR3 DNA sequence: TGCGCCAGCAGCCAGGGATCGGTAGGGAGAACCGGGGAGCTGTTTTTT. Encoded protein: CASSQGSVGRTGELFF.